This TCR beta chain was documented in a study of CD8+ T cells in alopecia areata. Study information: The study gave treated patients oral tofacitinib at 5 to 10 mg twice daily. Study-wide points: Compared with mice, patients displayed less clear TCR sharing, possibly for HLA-related reasons. Normal skin contains resident alphabeta T cells, and these are also sequenced in scalp samples. Across lesional scalp, and particularly alopecia totalis/universalis, clonality surpassed that of normal scalp.

Sampling of alopecia areata patients yielded lesional scalp punch biopsies as well as peripheral blood. In the case of this clone: Its antigen remains unidentified.

Following extraction, RNA underwent reverse transcription to cDNA, which served as the sequencing template. Generated by immunoSEQ multiplex PCR, the TCRdb table keeps only in-frame clones and is missing some. Among about 12,000 clones listed, 56% were seen once. Trimming shortened V by 5 bases and J by 5 bases, and 12 bases separated the two germline ends. CDR1 LNHDA and CDR2 SQIVND come from the germline V gene (reference sequence). This CDR3 comprises 13 residues. The chain combines TRBV19 with TRBJ2-5; D could derive from TRBD1 or TRBD2 (5 bases each). Source material: skin. This TCR came from a human donor with alopecia areata. CDR3 sequence reads: CASSGIREETQYF. CDR3 DNA: TGTGCCAGTAGTGGAATCAGGGAGGAGACCCAGTACTTC.